This T cell receptor beta chain was captured in a study of blood T cell repertoires in COVID-19. On the study more broadly: Whether acute or convalescent, the COVID-19 samples came from the United States, Italy and Spain.

Only a few counts were recorded for this clone. Methods used by the authors: For nucleated cells, counts were estimated from reference gene primer amplification. Clones were sequenced by immunoSEQ multiplex PCR, and TCRdb holds only the in-frame ones, with some missing. Clone size and the V and J calls come from that table; the DNA yielded D and trimming. The sample consists of fewer than 50,000 clones, about 82% of them appearing once. The CDR3 spans 15 residues. This TCR was sampled from a human donor in a cohort sampled during active COVID-19. The chain couples TRBV12-2 to TRBJ1-2. TRBV12-2 is flagged as a pseudogene. The sequencing input was peripheral blood. For the CDR3, the DNA is TGTGCAAGTCGCTTAGTGGGGGGGCTTAACTATGGCTACACCTTC. It translates to CASRLVGGLNYGYTF.